These 19 T cell receptor beta chains came from one sample sequenced in a study of beta chain features in type 1 diabetes. As every portion of the isolated RNA was reverse transcribed, the sequencing read expressed TCRB transcripts. TCRdb's copy holds only in-frame clones and misses some; the assay was immunoSEQ multiplex PCR. The table records approximately 150,000 clones, 9% to 10% of them present only once. Sequencing was performed on central memory CD4+ T cells from blood. All receptors derive from a woman in her forties in good health.

The chain links TRBV5-6 to TRBJ2-5, with TRBD2 identical over 11 bases. This CDR3 is built from 16 residues. CDR1 and CDR2 (germline): SGHDT, YYEEEE. The J segment lost 4 bases and the V segment lost 1 base, leaving 6 bases of the junction unmatched. The CDR3 spells CASSLRLAGRGETQYF. The CDR3 coding sequence is TGTGCCAGCAGCTTGAGACTAGCGGGGAGAGGAGAGACCCAGTACTTC.

This clone turned up a few times. This chain connects TRBV5-1 to TRBJ2-3; D remains unclear. Trimming stripped 0 bases from V and 6 bases from J, with 11 bases between. Germline V CDR1 and CDR2: SGHRS, YFSETQ. The CDR3 is 14 residues long. The CDR3 spells CASSLGASHDTQYF. The CDR3 DNA follows: TGCGCCAGCAGCTTGGGGGCCAGCCACGATACGCAGTATTTT.

The rearrangement joins TRBV10-1 to TRBJ1-2; TRBD1 might be the D (5 bases). Trimming removed 4 bases from V and 4 bases from J, with 10 bases in between. Germline CDR1 is WNHNN and CDR2 is SYGVQD (reference sequence). The CDR3 is made up of 13 amino acids. This CDR3 reads CASSAGLGYGYTF. The CDR3 coding sequence is TGCGCCAGCAGTGCAGGGCTTGGCTATGGCTACACCTTC.

The chain is built from TRBV5-4 and TRBJ1-2, with D possibly TRBD1 on 5 matching bases. V gave up 1 base and J gave up 4 bases, with 14 bases separating them. Germline V CDR1 and CDR2: SGHNT, YYREEE (reference sequence). The CDR3 contains 15 residues. CDR3 in amino acids: CASSLTGAGSYGYTF. The CDR3 DNA reads as TGTGCCAGCAGCTTGACGGGCGCAGGGTCCTATGGCTACACCTTC.

The CDR3 loop reads CASGLAGGETQYF. The CDR3 bases are TGTGCTAGTGGTTTAGCTGGGGGGGAGACCCAGTACTTC. The V and J genes are TRBV12-5 and TRBJ2-5; a possible D gene is TRBD2 (6 bases). This CDR3 region has 13 residues. The V end lost 3 bases, the J end lost 5 bases, and 10 bases lay between the germline ends. Per germline, CDR1 LGHNT and CDR2 FRNRAP.

This chain joins TRBV4-3 and TRBJ1-2; a possible D gene is TRBD1 (6 bases). The V gene's germline CDR1 is LGHNA and CDR2 YSLEER. The V gene lost 0 bases and the J gene lost 6 bases, with 14 bases spanning the gap. This CDR3 spans 15 amino acids. CDR3 residues: CASSQDRQVSNGYTF. The CDR3 DNA sequence: TGCGCCAGCAGCCAAGACCGACAGGTGTCTAATGGCTACACCTTC.

The chain uses TRBV9 and TRBJ2-4; 7 bases align to TRBD2. The junction had 5 bases not matched to a gene; V was cut back by 2 bases and J by 9 bases. Germline CDR1 SGDLS, CDR2 YYNGEE. The CDR3 runs to 13 residues. CDR3: CASSVGGFGIQYF. CDR3 nucleotides: TGTGCCAGCAGCGTGGGAGGGTTCGGCATTCAGTACTTC.

The table lists this clone with many counts. This chain links TRBV23-1 with TRBJ1-4; D is possibly TRBD1 (6 bases). TRBV23-1 qualifies as an ORF whose function is uncertain. The V gene lost 2 bases and the J gene lost 12 bases, with 13 bases spanning the gap. This CDR3 has 13 amino acids. Here the CDR3 reads CASSQRGGVELFF. CDR3 nucleotides: TGCGCCAGCAGTCAAAGGGGGGGCGTCGAACTGTTTTTT.

V gene TRBV10-3 combines with J gene TRBJ2-7, with a weak D call TRBD2 (6 bases). CDR1 is ENHRY and CDR2 is SYGVKD in the germline V gene. This CDR3 contains 14 residues. The germline V and J ends were trimmed by 4 bases and 4 bases, with 14 bases remaining between them. The CDR3 spells CAISGSPREYEQYF. CDR3 bases: TGTGCCATCAGTGGTTCCCCCCGGGAGTACGAGCAGTACTTC.

The chain carries TRBV10-1 and TRBJ2-5, with 8 bases that match TRBD2. The CDR3 consists of 16 residues. CDR1 is WNHNN and CDR2 is SYGVQD in the germline V gene (reference sequence). V lost 0 bases to trimming and J lost 2 bases; unmatched junction nucleotides: 5. As DNA, the CDR3 is TGCGCCAGCAGTGAGTCAGTAGCGGGGAAACAAGAGACCCAGTACTTC. As protein: CASSESVAGKQETQYF.

With respect to this clone: This same CDR3 is encoded by further DNA sequences in the sample. This chain joins TRBV5-1 and TRBJ2-1; D is unclear. The CDR3 covers 14 residues. The germline V gene encodes CDR1 SGHRS and CDR2 YFSETQ. V dropped 4 bases and J dropped 5 bases, with 13 bases sitting between them. The CDR3 loop is CASSLVGRNNEQFF. DNA for the CDR3: TGCGCCAGCAGCCTGGTTGGGCGAAACAATGAGCAGTTCTTC. The variable domain in full, completed from reference TRBV5-1 and TRBJ2-1, reads KAGVTQTPRYLIKTRGQQVTLSCSPISGHRSVSWYQQTPGQGLQFLFEYFSETQRNKGNFPGRFSGRQFSNSRSEMNVSTLELGDSALYLCASSLVGRNNEQFFGPGTRLTVL.

Only a few counts were recorded for this clone. The chain combines TRBV7-9 with TRBJ1-5; D not resolved. Germline values: CDR1 SEHNR, CDR2 FQNEAQ (reference sequence). The V and J ends lost 5 bases and 2 bases respectively, with 13 bases between them. The CDR3 loop spans 15 amino acids. CDR3 protein: CASSQEESGNQPQHF. Here the CDR3 DNA reads TGTGCCAGCAGCCAAGAGGAATCTGGCAATCAGCCCCAGCATTTT.

This sequence joins TRBV9 and TRBJ2-7; 9 bases align to TRBD2. The V segment lost 0 bases and the J segment 2 bases; nucleotides outside the gene matches: 3. This CDR3 is 15 amino acids long. Germline V gene lookup returns CDR1 SGDLS and CDR2 YYNGEE. CDR3 coding DNA: TGTGCCAGCAGCGTAGATGCTAGCGGGGCCTACGAGCAGTACTTC. It translates to CASSVDASGAYEQYF.

The rearrangement joins TRBV10-3 to TRBJ2-1; 13 bases are a match to TRBD2. V dropped 5 bases and J dropped 7; count of bases not matched to a gene: 5. Germline V lookup: CDR1 ENHRY, CDR2 SYGVKD. The CDR3 sequence is 15 residues long. The CDR3 DNA reads TGTGCCATCAGTCGACTAGCGGGGGGTGTAAATGAGCAGTTCTTC. It translates to CAISRLAGGVNEQFF.

This clone was detected a few times. The chain recombines TRBV18 with TRBJ1-2; tentative D call: TRBD1 (6 bases). The germline gives CDR1 KGHSH, CDR2 LQKENI. V was pared by 3 bases and J by 8 bases, with 25 bases between. CDR3 size: 17 residues. In nucleotides, the CDR3 is TGTGCCAGCTCACCGGGCGTGCCCGGGACACCTACGGGAGGCTACACCTTC. Its translation: CASSPGVPGTPTGGYTF.

This clone came up many times. The chain carries TRBV25-1 and TRBJ2-7; D gene ambiguous. The CDR3 has 13 residues. The germline V and J ends were trimmed by 2 bases and 4 bases, with 9 bases remaining between them. Germline lookup yields CDR1 MGHDK and CDR2 SYGVNS. DNA for the CDR3: TGTGCCAGCAGTGAACTGGGCAGATACGAGCAGTACTTC. Its protein product is CASSELGRYEQYF.

V usage is TRBV2 and J usage is TRBJ1-1; TRBD1 might be the D (5 bases). Trimming left V 1 base short and J 10 bases short, with 16 bases between. This CDR3 comprises 14 residues. The germline V gene encodes CDR1 SNHLY and CDR2 FYNNEI. The CDR3 loop reads CASSEVHSGPGAFF. The CDR3 DNA sequence: TGTGCCAGCAGTGAAGTCCACTCAGGGCCTGGAGCTTTCTTT. The full variable domain, rest sourced from reference TRBV2 and TRBJ1-1, is EPEVTQTPSHQVTQMGQEVILRCVPISNHLYFYWYRQILGQKVEFLVSFYNNEISEKSEIFDDQFSVERPDGSNFTLKIRSTKLEDSAMYFCASSEVHSGPGAFFGQGTRLTVV.

This clone has a handful of counts. The V call is TRBV29-1, the J call TRBJ2-3; D is perhaps TRBD1 (6 bases). The V end was cut by 6 bases, the J end by 1 base, with 14 bases between. Germline values: CDR1 SQVTM, CDR2 ANQGSEA. CDR3 length: 14 residues. The CDR3 DNA reads TGCAGCGTGGTCAGGGGAATCGGCACAGATACGCAGTATTTT. It translates to CSVVRGIGTDTQYF.

This clone was seen more than once but under ten times. This chain links TRBV7-9 with TRBJ1-1; perhaps TRBD1 as D (6 bases). The V end lost 1 base, the J end lost 11 bases, and 11 bases lay between the germline ends. The CDR3 runs to 12 residues. Germline CDR1 is SEHNR and CDR2 is FQNEAQ (reference sequence). The CDR3 sequence is CASSLEGGHAFF. In DNA form, the CDR3 reads TGTGCCAGCAGCTTAGAGGGGGGGCATGCTTTCTTT.